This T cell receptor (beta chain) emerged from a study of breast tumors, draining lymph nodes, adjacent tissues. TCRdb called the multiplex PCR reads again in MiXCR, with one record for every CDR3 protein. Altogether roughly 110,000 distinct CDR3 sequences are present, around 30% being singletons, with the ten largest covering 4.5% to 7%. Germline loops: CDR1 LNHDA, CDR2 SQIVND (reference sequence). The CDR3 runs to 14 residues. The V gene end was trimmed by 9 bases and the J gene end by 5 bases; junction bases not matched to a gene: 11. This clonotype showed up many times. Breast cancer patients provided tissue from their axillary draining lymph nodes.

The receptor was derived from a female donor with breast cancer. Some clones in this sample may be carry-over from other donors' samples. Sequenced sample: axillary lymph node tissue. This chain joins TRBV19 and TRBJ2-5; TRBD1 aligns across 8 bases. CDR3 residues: CASARSGTGETQYF. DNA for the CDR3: TGTGCCAGCGCCCGGTCGGGGACAGGTGAGACCCAGTACTTC.